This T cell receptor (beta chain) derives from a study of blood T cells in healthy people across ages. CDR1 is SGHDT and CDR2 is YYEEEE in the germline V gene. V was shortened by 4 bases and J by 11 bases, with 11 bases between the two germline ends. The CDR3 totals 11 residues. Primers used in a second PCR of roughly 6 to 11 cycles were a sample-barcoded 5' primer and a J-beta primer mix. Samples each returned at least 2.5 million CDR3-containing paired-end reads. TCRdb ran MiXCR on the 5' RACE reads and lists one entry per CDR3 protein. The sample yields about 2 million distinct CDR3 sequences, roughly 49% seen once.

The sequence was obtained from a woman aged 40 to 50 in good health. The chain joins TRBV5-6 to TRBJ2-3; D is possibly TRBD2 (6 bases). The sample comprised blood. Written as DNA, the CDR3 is TGTGCCAGCAGCCGGGGGAAGCGGCAGTATTTT. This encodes CASSRGKRQYF.